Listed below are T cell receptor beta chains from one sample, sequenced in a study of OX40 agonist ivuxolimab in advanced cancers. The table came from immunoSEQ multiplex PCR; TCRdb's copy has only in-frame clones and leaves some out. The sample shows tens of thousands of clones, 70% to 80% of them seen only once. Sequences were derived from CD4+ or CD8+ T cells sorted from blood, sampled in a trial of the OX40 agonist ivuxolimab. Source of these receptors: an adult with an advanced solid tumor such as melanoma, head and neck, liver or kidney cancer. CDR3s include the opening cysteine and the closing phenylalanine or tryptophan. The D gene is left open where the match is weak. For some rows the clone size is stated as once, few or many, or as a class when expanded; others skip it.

CDR3: CASSLSPDTYGYTF
DNA: TGTGCCAGCAGCCTCAGCCCGGACACTTATGGCTACACCTTC
D: -
V: TRBV6-6
J: TRBJ1-2
size: -

CDR3: CASGRGVGVAEAFF
DNA: TGCGCCAGCGGACGAGGGGTGGGGGTAGCTGAAGCTTTCTTT
D: -
V: TRBV5-1
J: TRBJ1-1
size: -

CDR3: CASSLGQLNYGYTF
DNA: TGTGCCAGCAGCCTGGGACAGCTTAACTATGGCTACACCTTC
D: TRBD1
V: TRBV5-5
J: TRBJ1-2
size: -

CDR3: CAWRPSGTVSGNTIYF
DNA: TGTGCCTGGAGGCCTTCGGGGACCGTGTCTGGAAACACCATATATTTT
D: -
V: TRBV30
J: TRBJ1-3
size: -

CDR3: CASSQQGLAEQYF
DNA: TGTGCCAGCAGCCAACAAGGACTAGCTGAGCAGTACTTC
D: TRBD2
V: TRBV13
J: TRBJ2-7
size: -

CDR3: CATEYPGPIYNEQFF
DNA: TGTGCCACCGAATATCCGGGACCGATATACAATGAGCAGTTCTTC
D: -
V: TRBV7-6
J: TRBJ2-1
size: -

CDR3: CASSLGGGYQETQYF
DNA: TGCGCCAGCAGCTTGGGGGGCGGCTATCAAGAGACCCAGTACTTC
D: -
V: TRBV5-1
J: TRBJ2-5
size: -

CDR3: CAWRTAYEQYF
DNA: TGTGCCTGGAGGACCGCGTACGAGCAGTACTTC
D: -
V: TRBV30
J: TRBJ2-7
size: few

CDR3: CASSSTGDREAFF
DNA: TGCGCCAGCAGCTCTACAGGGGATCGAGAAGCTTTCTTT
D: TRBD1
V: TRBV5-1
J: TRBJ1-1
size: -

CDR3: CASSSHGGSFYNEQFF
DNA: TGTGCCAGCAGCTCCCATGGCGGGAGCTTCTACAATGAGCAGTTCTTC
D: TRBD2
V: TRBV7-3
J: TRBJ2-1
size: -

CDR3: CASSTDKIRETQYF
DNA: TGTGCCAGCAGCACGGACAAAATAAGGGAGACCCAGTACTTC
D: -
V: TRBV7-9
J: TRBJ2-5
size: few

CDR3: CASSQGQGNNSPLHF
DNA: TGCGCCAGCAGCCAAGGACAGGGGAATAATTCACCCCTCCACTTT
D: TRBD1
V: TRBV4-1
J: TRBJ1-6
size: -

CDR3: CASSIRGPAASTDTQYF
DNA: TGTGCCAGTAGTATAAGGGGGCCGGCGGCTAGCACAGATACGCAGTATTTT
D: TRBD1
V: TRBV19
J: TRBJ2-3
size: -

CDR3: CASSLPGWGDRAEKLFF
DNA: TGTGCCAGCAGTTTACCCGGATGGGGGGACAGGGCTGAAAAACTGTTTTTT
D: TRBD1
V: TRBV28
J: TRBJ1-4
size: -

CDR3: CASSEDLGDSHGYTF
DNA: TGTGCCAGCAGTGAAGACCTAGGCGACAGCCATGGCTACACCTTC
D: -
V: TRBV6-1
J: TRBJ1-2
size: once

CDR3: CASSSRLDSYEQYF
DNA: TGTGCCAGTAGTTCCCGACTGGATTCCTACGAGCAGTACTTC
D: -
V: TRBV19
J: TRBJ2-7
size: -

CDR3: CASNTLEAVGAGELFF
DNA: TGTGCCAGCAACACTCTCGAGGCCGTTGGGGCCGGGGAGCTGTTTTTT
D: -
V: TRBV2
J: TRBJ2-2
size: few

CDR3: CASSLVGLDYEQYF
DNA: TGTGCCAGCAGCTTGGTGGGACTAGACTACGAGCAGTACTTC
D: TRBD2
V: TRBV5-6
J: TRBJ2-7
size: -

CDR3: CASSPGGNSPLHF
DNA: TGTGCCAGCTCACCAGGGGGTAATTCACCCCTCCACTTT
D: -
V: TRBV18
J: TRBJ1-6
size: -

CDR3: CASKPSRTNTEAFF
DNA: TGTGCCAGTAAACCGTCGAGGACGAACACTGAAGCTTTCTTT
D: -
V: TRBV19
J: TRBJ1-1
size: -

CDR3: CASSKGQSTDTQYF
DNA: TGCGCCAGCAGCAAGGGACAGAGCACAGATACGCAGTATTTT
D: TRBD1
V: TRBV5-1
J: TRBJ2-3
size: -

CDR3: CAWTAGTAYYEQYF
DNA: TGTGCCTGGACAGCCGGGACGGCTTACTACGAGCAGTACTTC
D: -
V: TRBV30
J: TRBJ2-7
size: -

CDR3: CASSANRVTEQFF
DNA: TGTGCCAGCAGCGCTAACAGGGTAACTGAGCAGTTCTTC
D: -
V: TRBV11-3
J: TRBJ2-1
size: -

CDR3: CASSLDRAETQYF
DNA: TGCGCCAGCAGCCTCGACAGGGCAGAGACCCAGTACTTC
D: TRBD1
V: TRBV5-1
J: TRBJ2-5
size: few

CDR3: CASSLASGRADEQFF
DNA: TGTGCCAGCAGCTTGGCAAGCGGGAGGGCCGATGAGCAGTTCTTC
D: TRBD2
V: TRBV5-4
J: TRBJ2-1
size: -

CDR3: CASSPRQGSNEQYF
DNA: TGTGCCAGCAGCCCCCGACAGGGCAGCAACGAGCAGTACTTC
D: TRBD1
V: TRBV11-2
J: TRBJ2-7
size: -

CDR3: CASDKGDSYEQYF
DNA: TGTGCCAGCGATAAAGGGGATTCCTACGAGCAGTACTTC
D: -
V: TRBV6-1
J: TRBJ2-7
size: -

CDR3: CASGLVYEQYF
DNA: TGTGCTAGTGGTTTGGTTTACGAGCAGTACTTC
D: -
V: TRBV12-5
J: TRBJ2-7
size: -

CDR3: CSGRLETQYF
DNA: TGCAGCGGGCGCTTGGAGACCCAGTACTTC
D: -
V: TRBV29-1
J: TRBJ2-5
size: -

CDR3: CASSSTATEAFF
DNA: TGTGCCAGCAGTTCGACAGCCACTGAAGCTTTCTTT
D: -
V: TRBV6-1
J: TRBJ1-1
size: -

CDR3: CASSLGGDPSYNEQFF
DNA: TGTGCCAGCAGCTTAGGGGGGGATCCCTCCTACAATGAGCAGTTCTTC
D: -
V: TRBV7-6
J: TRBJ2-1
size: -

CDR3: CASSPGLAGGRGDTQYF
DNA: TGCGCCAGCAGTCCTGGACTAGCGGGGGGCCGGGGAGATACGCAGTATTTT
D: TRBD2
V: TRBV10-2
J: TRBJ2-3
size: -

CDR3: CASSVGSSGGTDTQYF
DNA: TGTGCCAGCAGCGTAGGTAGTAGCGGGGGCACAGATACGCAGTATTTT
D: TRBD2
V: TRBV9
J: TRBJ2-3
size: -

CDR3: CASRDIGQGNEAFF
DNA: TGTGCCAGCAGAGACATCGGACAGGGCAATGAAGCTTTCTTT
D: TRBD1
V: TRBV6-5
J: TRBJ1-1
size: few

CDR3: CASSLDRAGEQYF
DNA: TGCGCCAGCAGCTTGGACAGGGCGGGAGAGCAGTACTTC
D: -
V: TRBV5-1
J: TRBJ2-7
size: -

CDR3: CASSTQETQYF
DNA: TGCGCCAGCAGCACACAAGAGACCCAGTACTTC
D: -
V: TRBV5-1
J: TRBJ2-5
size: -

CDR3: CASSRYGDTGNIQYF
DNA: TGTGCCAGTAGTAGGTACGGCGACACAGGAAACATTCAGTACTTC
D: -
V: TRBV19
J: TRBJ2-4
size: -